This T cell receptor (beta chain) derives from a study of T cell changes during pregnancy in multiple sclerosis. The method was immunoSEQ multiplex PCR; TCRdb's version includes in-frame clones alone and lacks a portion of them. The sample lists about 40,000 clones; about 94% were seen once. The sample in question was peripheral blood, obtained in the third trimester of pregnancy. This clonotype originated in a female donor with multiple sclerosis, enrolled in a pregnancy study.

The CDR3 is CASRVNYGYTF. CDR3 coding DNA: TGTGCCAGTCGGGTAAACTATGGCTACACCTTC. The V gene is TRBV19, the J gene TRBJ1-2; no reliable D call. The CDR3 loop spans 11 amino acids. Germline loops: CDR1 LNHDA, CDR2 SQIVND (reference sequence). V lost 8 bases and J 2 bases, leaving 6 bases between the germline ends. The full variable domain, with the rest looked up from reference TRBV19 and TRBJ1-2, is DGGITQSPKYLFRKEGQNVTLSCEQNLNHDAMYWYRQDPGQGLRLIYYSQIVNDFQKGDIAEGYSVSREKKESFPLTVTSAQKNPTAFYLCASRVNYGYTFGSGTRLTVV.